This is a list of T cell receptor beta chains from one sample in a study of shared clonotypes between healthy human individuals. Assay: immunoSEQ multiplex PCR; the TCRdb copy retains only in-frame clones and omits some. The sample lists under 1,900,000 clones, roughly 98.5% seen once, with about 0.4% in the top ten. Sequences were obtained from naive CD4+ T cells sorted from blood. The receptors derive from a man younger than 40 in good health. Each CDR3 is given with its conserved first and last residue. The D gene is left open where the match is weak. Clone size, where shown, is once, few, many, or a class for clones that have expanded.

cdr3_aa: CASSKHESSYNEQFF
cdr3_nt: TGTGCCAGCAGTAAACACGAGAGCTCCTACAATGAGCAGTTCTTC
clone_size: NA
d_call: NA
j_call: TRBJ2-1
v_call: TRBV6-5

cdr3_aa: CASSRAYRGRTGELFF
cdr3_nt: TGTGCCAGCAGCCGAGCATACAGGGGACGCACCGGGGAGCTGTTTTTT
clone_size: once
d_call: TRBD1
j_call: TRBJ2-2
v_call: TRBV5-6

cdr3_aa: CASSEAGAGPSAFF
cdr3_nt: TGTGCCAGCAGTGAAGCGGGAGCAGGGCCGTCAGCTTTCTTT
clone_size: NA
d_call: NA
j_call: TRBJ1-1
v_call: TRBV25-1

cdr3_aa: CASGQISNQPQHF
cdr3_nt: TGTGCCAGTGGACAGATTAGCAATCAGCCCCAGCATTTT
clone_size: NA
d_call: NA
j_call: TRBJ1-5
v_call: TRBV19

cdr3_aa: CASSPTGRGTTDREQYF
cdr3_nt: TGTGCCAGCTCACCAACTGGCAGGGGCACCACCGACCGGGAGCAGTACTTC
clone_size: NA
d_call: NA
j_call: TRBJ2-7
v_call: TRBV18

cdr3_aa: CASGGDSYGYTF
cdr3_nt: TGTGCCAGCGGAGGGGACAGCTATGGCTACACCTTC
clone_size: NA
d_call: TRBD1
j_call: TRBJ1-2
v_call: TRBV7-9

cdr3_aa: CASSVRLAGDQLYNEQFF
cdr3_nt: TGTGCCAGCAGCGTACGACTAGCGGGAGATCAGTTGTACAATGAGCAGTTCTTC
clone_size: NA
d_call: TRBD2
j_call: TRBJ2-1
v_call: TRBV9

cdr3_aa: CASSQNPTLGSNQPQHF
cdr3_nt: TGTGCCAGTAGCCAAAATCCGACTTTGGGTAGCAATCAGCCCCAGCATTTT
clone_size: NA
d_call: NA
j_call: TRBJ1-5
v_call: TRBV19

cdr3_aa: CASSYLGQANGYTF
cdr3_nt: TGTGCCAGCAGTTACCTCGGACAGGCTAATGGCTACACCTTC
clone_size: NA
d_call: TRBD1
j_call: TRBJ1-2
v_call: TRBV6-5

cdr3_aa: CASSLDSRLAGNTDTQYF
cdr3_nt: TGCGCCAGCAGCTTGGACTCCCGACTAGCGGGAAACACAGATACGCAGTATTTT
clone_size: NA
d_call: TRBD2
j_call: TRBJ2-3
v_call: TRBV5-1

cdr3_aa: CASSYRTGGLDEQFF
cdr3_nt: TGTGCCAGCAGTTACCGGACAGGGGGGCTGGATGAGCAGTTCTTC
clone_size: NA
d_call: TRBD1
j_call: TRBJ2-1
v_call: TRBV6-6

cdr3_aa: CAWSRLITRVNTGELFF
cdr3_nt: TGTGCCTGGAGTCGGCTTATCACCCGCGTTAACACCGGGGAGCTGTTTTTT
clone_size: NA
d_call: NA
j_call: TRBJ2-2
v_call: TRBV30

cdr3_aa: CASSPGTVSGELFF
cdr3_nt: TGTGCCAGTAGTCCCGGGACAGTATCCGGGGAGCTGTTTTTT
clone_size: NA
d_call: TRBD1
j_call: TRBJ2-2
v_call: TRBV19

cdr3_aa: CASGNGFYEQYF
cdr3_nt: TGCGCCAGCGGCAACGGATTTTACGAGCAGTACTTC
clone_size: NA
d_call: NA
j_call: TRBJ2-7
v_call: TRBV5-1

cdr3_aa: CASSGQALDQPQHF
cdr3_nt: TGTGCCAGCAGCGGACAGGCCCTTGATCAGCCCCAGCATTTT
clone_size: once
d_call: TRBD1
j_call: TRBJ1-5
v_call: TRBV28

cdr3_aa: CASREQGSGYEQYF
cdr3_nt: TGTGCCAGCAGGGAACAGGGCTCTGGGTACGAGCAGTACTTC
clone_size: NA
d_call: NA
j_call: TRBJ2-7
v_call: TRBV2

cdr3_aa: CASSSTLHSAGELFF
cdr3_nt: TGTGCCAGCAGCTCGACACTCCATTCGGCCGGGGAGCTGTTTTTT
clone_size: NA
d_call: NA
j_call: TRBJ2-2
v_call: TRBV5-5

cdr3_aa: CSVGTGSSNTGELFF
cdr3_nt: TGCAGCGTGGGGACAGGGAGCTCGAACACCGGGGAGCTGTTTTTT
clone_size: NA
d_call: TRBD1
j_call: TRBJ2-2
v_call: TRBV29-1

cdr3_aa: CASSPTGGNTDTQYF
cdr3_nt: TGTGCCAGCAGCCCTACAGGGGGAAATACAGATACGCAGTATTTT
clone_size: NA
d_call: TRBD1
j_call: TRBJ2-3
v_call: TRBV28

cdr3_aa: CASSLSTQGFSGNTIYF
cdr3_nt: TGTGCCAGCAGCTTGAGTACACAGGGCTTCTCTGGAAACACCATATATTTT
clone_size: NA
d_call: NA
j_call: TRBJ1-3
v_call: TRBV5-6

cdr3_aa: CATSRDRGARETQYF
cdr3_nt: TGTGCCACCAGCCGTGACAGGGGGGCGAGGGAGACCCAGTACTTC
clone_size: NA
d_call: TRBD1
j_call: TRBJ2-5
v_call: TRBV15

cdr3_aa: CASNQAGQGIYEQYF
cdr3_nt: TGTGCCAGCAACCAAGCGGGACAGGGAATCTACGAGCAGTACTTC
clone_size: NA
d_call: TRBD1
j_call: TRBJ2-7
v_call: TRBV28

cdr3_aa: CASSLTSMDRGFGYTF
cdr3_nt: TGTGCCAGCAGTTTAACTTCCATGGACAGGGGATTTGGCTACACCTTC
clone_size: NA
d_call: TRBD1
j_call: TRBJ1-2
v_call: TRBV28

cdr3_aa: CASSPRAGGPEAFF
cdr3_nt: TGTGCCAGCAGCCCACGGGCAGGAGGACCCGAAGCTTTCTTT
clone_size: NA
d_call: NA
j_call: TRBJ1-1
v_call: TRBV7-8

cdr3_aa: CASSPPGQGLGTDTQYF
cdr3_nt: TGTGCCAGCTCACCACCGGGACAGGGTTTAGGCACAGATACGCAGTATTTT
clone_size: once
d_call: TRBD1
j_call: TRBJ2-3
v_call: TRBV18

cdr3_aa: CASSVSPGLAGEETQYF
cdr3_nt: TGTGCCAGCAGCGTATCGCCAGGACTAGCTGGGGAAGAGACCCAGTACTTC
clone_size: NA
d_call: TRBD2
j_call: TRBJ2-5
v_call: TRBV9

cdr3_aa: CASSQGPSYYEQYF
cdr3_nt: TGTGCCAGCAGTCAGGGGCCGAGCTACTACGAGCAGTACTTC
clone_size: NA
d_call: NA
j_call: TRBJ2-7
v_call: TRBV6-1

cdr3_aa: CASSPPSTGLASEQFF
cdr3_nt: TGTGCCAGCTCACCACCTTCTACGGGACTAGCGAGCGAGCAGTTCTTC
clone_size: NA
d_call: TRBD2
j_call: TRBJ2-1
v_call: TRBV18

cdr3_aa: CASSSRTGALASRSYNEQFF
cdr3_nt: TGTGCCAGCAGCTCGAGGACAGGGGCTTTGGCCTCCCGCTCCTACAATGAGCAGTTCTTC
clone_size: NA
d_call: TRBD1
j_call: TRBJ2-1
v_call: TRBV5-4

cdr3_aa: CASSSDVAKMNQPQHF
cdr3_nt: TGTGCCAGCAGCTCCGACGTGGCAAAAATGAATCAGCCCCAGCATTTT
clone_size: NA
d_call: NA
j_call: TRBJ1-5
v_call: TRBV7-6

cdr3_aa: CASTSPITGGLDDTQYF
cdr3_nt: TGTGCCAGCACCTCCCCTATTACGGGAGGGTTAGATGATACGCAGTATTTT
clone_size: NA
d_call: TRBD2
j_call: TRBJ2-3
v_call: TRBV7-2

cdr3_aa: CASSLGTSGFGETQYF
cdr3_nt: TGTGCCAGCAGCTTAGGGACTAGCGGGTTCGGGGAGACCCAGTACTTC
clone_size: NA
d_call: TRBD2
j_call: TRBJ2-5
v_call: TRBV7-6

cdr3_aa: CAISEKRGQGELFF
cdr3_nt: TGTGCCATCAGTGAAAAGAGGGGACAGGGAGAACTGTTTTTT
clone_size: NA
d_call: TRBD1
j_call: TRBJ1-4
v_call: TRBV10-3

cdr3_aa: CATSRRLAANTGELFF
cdr3_nt: TGTGCCACCAGCAGACGCCTAGCGGCAAACACCGGGGAGCTGTTTTTT
clone_size: NA
d_call: TRBD2
j_call: TRBJ2-2
v_call: TRBV15

cdr3_aa: CASSQDSGTGLGQYF
cdr3_nt: TGCGCCAGCAGCCAAGATTCAGGGACCGGGTTGGGGCAGTACTTC
clone_size: NA
d_call: NA
j_call: TRBJ2-7
v_call: TRBV4-1

cdr3_aa: CASSLIAGSDTQYF
cdr3_nt: TGCGCCAGCAGCTTGATCGCGGGGTCAGATACGCAGTATTTT
clone_size: NA
d_call: NA
j_call: TRBJ2-3
v_call: TRBV5-1

cdr3_aa: CASSQGGRAYEQYF
cdr3_nt: TGCGCCAGCAGCCAAGGTGGGAGGGCCTACGAGCAGTACTTC
clone_size: once
d_call: TRBD2
j_call: TRBJ2-7
v_call: TRBV4-3

cdr3_aa: CASSFLPDLDTQYF
cdr3_nt: TGTGCCAGCAGCTTCCTCCCCGATTTGGATACGCAGTATTTT
clone_size: NA
d_call: NA
j_call: TRBJ2-3
v_call: TRBV9

cdr3_aa: CASSLRGVDEQYF
cdr3_nt: TGTGCCAGCAGTTTACGAGGGGTGGACGAGCAGTACTTC
clone_size: NA
d_call: NA
j_call: TRBJ2-7
v_call: TRBV27

cdr3_aa: CASSWRDLAILNEQFF
cdr3_nt: TGTGCCAGCTCATGGCGGGACCTCGCAATCCTAAATGAGCAGTTCTTC
clone_size: NA
d_call: NA
j_call: TRBJ2-1
v_call: TRBV18

cdr3_aa: CASSLDLMGQQYGYTF
cdr3_nt: TGTGCCAGCAGCTTAGATTTGATGGGACAGCAATATGGCTACACCTTC
clone_size: NA
d_call: TRBD1
j_call: TRBJ1-2
v_call: TRBV7-2

cdr3_aa: CASSYSGSGFSYGYTF
cdr3_nt: TGTGCCAGCAGTTACTCGGGGTCCGGTTTCTCATATGGCTACACCTTC
clone_size: NA
d_call: NA
j_call: TRBJ1-2
v_call: TRBV6-5

cdr3_aa: CASSQPSGTLQETQYF
cdr3_nt: TGCGCCAGCAGTCAACCATCGGGGACTCTCCAAGAGACCCAGTACTTC
clone_size: NA
d_call: NA
j_call: TRBJ2-5
v_call: TRBV23-1

cdr3_aa: CASSPTDRMQPQHF
cdr3_nt: TGTGCCAGCTCACCGACCGACAGAATGCAGCCCCAGCATTTT
clone_size: NA
d_call: NA
j_call: TRBJ1-5
v_call: TRBV18

cdr3_aa: CASSERFGGLGYEQYF
cdr3_nt: TGTGCCAGCAGTGAGCGTTTCGGGGGGCTCGGGTACGAGCAGTACTTC
clone_size: NA
d_call: NA
j_call: TRBJ2-7
v_call: TRBV6-1

cdr3_aa: CASSTGTQAGELFF
cdr3_nt: TGTGCCAGCAGTACCGGGACCCAAGCCGGGGAGCTGTTTTTT
clone_size: NA
d_call: NA
j_call: TRBJ2-2
v_call: TRBV6-6

cdr3_aa: CASSSSGRATDTQYF
cdr3_nt: TGTGCCAGCAGTTCTAGCGGACGGGCCACAGATACGCAGTATTTT
clone_size: NA
d_call: TRBD2
j_call: TRBJ2-3
v_call: TRBV27

cdr3_aa: CASSLGVGNTGELFF
cdr3_nt: TGTGCCAGCAGCTTGGGGGTAGGGAACACCGGGGAGCTGTTTTTT
clone_size: NA
d_call: NA
j_call: TRBJ2-2
v_call: TRBV7-2

cdr3_aa: CASSLARGGIGGELFF
cdr3_nt: TGTGCCAGCAGCTTGGCCCGGGGCGGGATAGGCGGGGAGCTGTTTTTT
clone_size: NA
d_call: NA
j_call: TRBJ2-2
v_call: TRBV5-4

cdr3_aa: CASREDGNTGELFF
cdr3_nt: TGCGCCAGCAGAGAAGACGGGAACACCGGGGAGCTGTTTTTT
clone_size: NA
d_call: NA
j_call: TRBJ2-2
v_call: TRBV5-1

cdr3_aa: CVIKKDFASYEQYF
cdr3_nt: TGCGTGATCAAGAAGGACTTTGCCTCCTACGAGCAGTACTTC
clone_size: once
d_call: NA
j_call: TRBJ2-7
v_call: TRBV2

cdr3_aa: CASGVERNTGELFF
cdr3_nt: TGTGCTAGTGGCGTGGAAAGAAACACCGGGGAGCTGTTTTTT
clone_size: NA
d_call: NA
j_call: TRBJ2-2
v_call: TRBV12-5

cdr3_aa: CASSYEAGGPDTQYF
cdr3_nt: TGTGCCAGCAGTTATGAAGCGGGAGGCCCAGATACGCAGTATTTT
clone_size: once
d_call: TRBD2
j_call: TRBJ2-3
v_call: TRBV6-5

cdr3_aa: CASSLAGGLFNEQFF
cdr3_nt: TGTGCCAGCAGTTTAGCCGGAGGGCTCTTCAATGAGCAGTTCTTC
clone_size: NA
d_call: NA
j_call: TRBJ2-1
v_call: TRBV28

cdr3_aa: CASSSSGRANTQYF
cdr3_nt: TGTGCCAGCAGCTCTAGCGGGAGGGCCAATACGCAGTATTTT
clone_size: NA
d_call: TRBD2
j_call: TRBJ2-3
v_call: TRBV7-6

cdr3_aa: CASKLGQLKQYF
cdr3_nt: TGTGCCAGCAAACTCGGACAGCTTAAGCAGTACTTC
clone_size: once
d_call: NA
j_call: TRBJ2-7
v_call: TRBV9

cdr3_aa: CASSEYRTTDTQYF
cdr3_nt: TGTGCCAGCAGTGAATACCGGACGACAGATACGCAGTATTTT
clone_size: NA
d_call: NA
j_call: TRBJ2-3
v_call: TRBV25-1

cdr3_aa: CASSLLQTGNTIYF
cdr3_nt: TGTGCCAGCAGCTTACTCCAAACTGGAAACACCATATATTTT
clone_size: once
d_call: NA
j_call: TRBJ1-3
v_call: TRBV7-8

cdr3_aa: CASSVAEGRAYEQYF
cdr3_nt: TGTGCCAGCAGCGTAGCTGAGGGGAGGGCCTACGAGCAGTACTTC
clone_size: NA
d_call: TRBD2
j_call: TRBJ2-7
v_call: TRBV9